This TCR beta chain is drawn from a study of response to subunit inactivated influenza vaccine. Via MiXCR, TCRdb re-called the RT-PCR reads, giving one row per CDR3 protein. The sample lists hundreds of thousands of distinct CDR3 sequences; approximately 10% were seen once. This clonotype has just a few counts. This CDR3 has 14 residues. Germline values: CDR1 MDHEN, CDR2 SYDVKM. Trimming took 6 bases from V and 2 from J, leaving 14 bases between them. The same sample was also used in a study of T cells expressing NK-cell markers. Per that study: 5'RACE template switching with UMIs produced the TCR beta cDNA. It was from sorted CD3+CD56+NKG2C+, CD3+CD56+NKG2C- and CD3+CD56-NKG2C+ T cells that TCR beta repertoires came. Among eight sequenced donors, seven carried HCMV seropositivity while one was seronegative. About six donors showed dominant NKG2C+ clonotypes comprising roughly 1.0-7.0% of their CD8+ T cells. Evidence did not settle whether expanded NKG2C+ T cell clones targeted HCMV.

The genes are TRBV28 and TRBJ2-7; unclear D gene. The sample was PBMCs from blood, taken on the day of vaccination. The origin of this receptor is a man aged 45-60 years who received an inactivated influenza vaccine. The CDR3 reads CASRPSGPTYEQYF. Here the CDR3 DNA reads TGTGCCAGCAGACCTTCCGGGCCCACCTACGAGCAGTACTTC. Looking up the rest from reference TRBV28 and TRBJ2-7 gives the full variable domain: DVKVTQSSRYLVKRTGEKVFLECVQDMDHENMFWYRQDPGLGLRLIYFSYDVKMKEKGDIPEGYSVSREKKERFSLILESASTNQTSMYLCASRPSGPTYEQYFGPGTRLTVT.